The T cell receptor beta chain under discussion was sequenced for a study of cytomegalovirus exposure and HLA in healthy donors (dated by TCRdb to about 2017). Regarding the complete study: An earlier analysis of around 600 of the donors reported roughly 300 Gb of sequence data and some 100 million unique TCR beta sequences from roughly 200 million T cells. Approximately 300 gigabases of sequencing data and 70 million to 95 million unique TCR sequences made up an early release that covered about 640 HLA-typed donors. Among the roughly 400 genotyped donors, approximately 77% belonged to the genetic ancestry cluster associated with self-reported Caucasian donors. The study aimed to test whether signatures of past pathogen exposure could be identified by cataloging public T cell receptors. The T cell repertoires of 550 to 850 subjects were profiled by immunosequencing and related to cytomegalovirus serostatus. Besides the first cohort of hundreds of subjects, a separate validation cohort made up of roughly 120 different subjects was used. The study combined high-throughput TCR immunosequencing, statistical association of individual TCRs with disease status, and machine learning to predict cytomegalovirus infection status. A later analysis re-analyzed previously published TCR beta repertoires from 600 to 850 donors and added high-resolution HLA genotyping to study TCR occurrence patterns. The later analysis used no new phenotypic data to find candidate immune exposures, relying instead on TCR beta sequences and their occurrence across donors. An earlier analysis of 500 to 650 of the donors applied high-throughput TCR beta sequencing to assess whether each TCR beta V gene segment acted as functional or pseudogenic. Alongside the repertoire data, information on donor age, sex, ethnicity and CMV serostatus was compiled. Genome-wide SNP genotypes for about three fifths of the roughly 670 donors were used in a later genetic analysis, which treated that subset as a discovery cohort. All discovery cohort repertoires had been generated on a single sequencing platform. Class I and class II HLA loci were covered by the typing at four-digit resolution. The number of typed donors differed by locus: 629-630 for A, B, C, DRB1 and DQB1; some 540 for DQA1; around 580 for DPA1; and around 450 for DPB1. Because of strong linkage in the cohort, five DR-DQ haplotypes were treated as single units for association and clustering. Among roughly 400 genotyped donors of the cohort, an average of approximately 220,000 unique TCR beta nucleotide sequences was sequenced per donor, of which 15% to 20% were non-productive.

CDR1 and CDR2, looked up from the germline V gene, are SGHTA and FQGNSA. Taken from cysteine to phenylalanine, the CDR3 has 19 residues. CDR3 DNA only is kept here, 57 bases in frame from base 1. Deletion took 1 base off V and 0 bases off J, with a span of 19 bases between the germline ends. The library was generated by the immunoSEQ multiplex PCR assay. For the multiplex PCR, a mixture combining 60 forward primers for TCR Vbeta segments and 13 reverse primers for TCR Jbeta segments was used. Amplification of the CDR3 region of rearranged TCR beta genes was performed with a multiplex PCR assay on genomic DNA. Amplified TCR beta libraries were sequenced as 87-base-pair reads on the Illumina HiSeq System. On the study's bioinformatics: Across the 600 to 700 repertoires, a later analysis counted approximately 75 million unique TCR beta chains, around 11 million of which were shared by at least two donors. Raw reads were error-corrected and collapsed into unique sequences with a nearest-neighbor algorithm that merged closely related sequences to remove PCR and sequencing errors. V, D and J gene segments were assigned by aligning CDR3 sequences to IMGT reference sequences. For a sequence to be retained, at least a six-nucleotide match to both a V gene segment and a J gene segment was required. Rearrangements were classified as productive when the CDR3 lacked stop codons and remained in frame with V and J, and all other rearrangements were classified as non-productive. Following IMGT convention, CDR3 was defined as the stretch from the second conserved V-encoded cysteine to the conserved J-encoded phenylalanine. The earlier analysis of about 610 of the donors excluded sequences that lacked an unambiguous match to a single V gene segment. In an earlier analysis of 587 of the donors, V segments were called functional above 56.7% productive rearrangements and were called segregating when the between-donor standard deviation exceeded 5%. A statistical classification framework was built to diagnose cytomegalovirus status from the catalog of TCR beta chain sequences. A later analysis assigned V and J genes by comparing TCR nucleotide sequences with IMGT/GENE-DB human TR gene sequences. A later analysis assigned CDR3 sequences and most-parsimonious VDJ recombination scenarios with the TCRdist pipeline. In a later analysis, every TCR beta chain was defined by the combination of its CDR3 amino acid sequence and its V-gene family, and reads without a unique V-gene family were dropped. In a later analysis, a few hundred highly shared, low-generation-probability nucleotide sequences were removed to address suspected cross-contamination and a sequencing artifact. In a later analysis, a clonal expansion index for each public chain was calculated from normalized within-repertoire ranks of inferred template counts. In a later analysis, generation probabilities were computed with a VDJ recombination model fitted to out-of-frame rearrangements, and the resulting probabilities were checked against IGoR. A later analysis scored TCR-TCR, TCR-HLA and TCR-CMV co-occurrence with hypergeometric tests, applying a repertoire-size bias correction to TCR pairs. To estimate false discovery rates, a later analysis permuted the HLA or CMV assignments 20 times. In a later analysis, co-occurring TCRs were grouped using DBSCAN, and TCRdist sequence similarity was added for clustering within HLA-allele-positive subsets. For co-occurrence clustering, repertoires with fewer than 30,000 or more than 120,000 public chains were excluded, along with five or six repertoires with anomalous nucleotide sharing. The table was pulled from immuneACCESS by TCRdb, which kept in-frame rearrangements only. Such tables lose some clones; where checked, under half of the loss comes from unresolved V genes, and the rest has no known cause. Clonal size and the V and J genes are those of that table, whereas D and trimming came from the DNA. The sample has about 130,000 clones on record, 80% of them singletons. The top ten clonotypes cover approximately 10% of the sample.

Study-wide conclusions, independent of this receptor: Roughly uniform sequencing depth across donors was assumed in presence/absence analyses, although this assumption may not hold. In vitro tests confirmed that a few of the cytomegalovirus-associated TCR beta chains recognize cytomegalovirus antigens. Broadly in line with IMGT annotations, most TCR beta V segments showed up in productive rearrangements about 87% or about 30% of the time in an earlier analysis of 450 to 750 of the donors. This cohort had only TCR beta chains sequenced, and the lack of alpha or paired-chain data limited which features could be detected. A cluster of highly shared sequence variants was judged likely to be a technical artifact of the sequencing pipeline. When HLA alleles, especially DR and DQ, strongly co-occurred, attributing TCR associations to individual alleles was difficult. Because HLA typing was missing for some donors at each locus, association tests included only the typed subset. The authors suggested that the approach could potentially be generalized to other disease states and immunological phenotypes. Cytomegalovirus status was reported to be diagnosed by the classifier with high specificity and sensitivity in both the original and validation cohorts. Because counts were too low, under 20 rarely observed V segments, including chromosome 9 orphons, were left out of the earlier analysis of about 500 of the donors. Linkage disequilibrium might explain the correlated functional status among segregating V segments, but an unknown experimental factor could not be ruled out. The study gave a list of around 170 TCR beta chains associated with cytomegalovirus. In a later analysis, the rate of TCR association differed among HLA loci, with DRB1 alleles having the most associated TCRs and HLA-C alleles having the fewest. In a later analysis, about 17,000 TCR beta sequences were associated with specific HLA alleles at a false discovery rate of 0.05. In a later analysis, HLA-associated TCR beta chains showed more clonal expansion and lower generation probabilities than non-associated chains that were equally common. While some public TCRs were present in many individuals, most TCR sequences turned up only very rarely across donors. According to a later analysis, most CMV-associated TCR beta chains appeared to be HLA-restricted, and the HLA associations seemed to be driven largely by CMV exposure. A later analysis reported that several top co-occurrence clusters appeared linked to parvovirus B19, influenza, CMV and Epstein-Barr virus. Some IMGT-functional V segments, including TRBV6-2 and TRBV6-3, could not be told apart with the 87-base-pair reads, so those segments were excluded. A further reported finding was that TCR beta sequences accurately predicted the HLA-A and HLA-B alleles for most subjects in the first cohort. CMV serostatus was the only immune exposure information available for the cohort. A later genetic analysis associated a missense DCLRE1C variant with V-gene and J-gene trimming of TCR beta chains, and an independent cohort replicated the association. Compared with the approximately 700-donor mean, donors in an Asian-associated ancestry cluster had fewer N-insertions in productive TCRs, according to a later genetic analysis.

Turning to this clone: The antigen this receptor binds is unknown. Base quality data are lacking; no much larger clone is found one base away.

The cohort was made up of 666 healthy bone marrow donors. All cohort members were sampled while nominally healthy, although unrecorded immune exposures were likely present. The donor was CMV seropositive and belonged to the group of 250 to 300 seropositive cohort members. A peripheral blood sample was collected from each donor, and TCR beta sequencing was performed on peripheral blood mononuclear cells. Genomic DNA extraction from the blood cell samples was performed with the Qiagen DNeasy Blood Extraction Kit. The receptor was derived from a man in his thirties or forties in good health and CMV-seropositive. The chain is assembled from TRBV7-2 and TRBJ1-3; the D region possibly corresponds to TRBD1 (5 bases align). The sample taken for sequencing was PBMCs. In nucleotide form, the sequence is TGTGCCAGCAGCTTAGGGGGTTTGGGGGGTACGGGCTCTGGAAACACCATATATTTT. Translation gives CASSLGGLGGTGSGNTIYF. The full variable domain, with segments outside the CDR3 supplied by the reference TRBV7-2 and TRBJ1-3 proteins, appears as GAGVSQSPSNKVTEKGKDVELRCDPISGHTALYWYRQSLGQGLEFLIYFQGNSAPDKSGLPSDRFSAERTGGSVSTLTIQRTQQEDSAVYLCASSLGGLGGTGSGNTIYFGEGSWLTVV.